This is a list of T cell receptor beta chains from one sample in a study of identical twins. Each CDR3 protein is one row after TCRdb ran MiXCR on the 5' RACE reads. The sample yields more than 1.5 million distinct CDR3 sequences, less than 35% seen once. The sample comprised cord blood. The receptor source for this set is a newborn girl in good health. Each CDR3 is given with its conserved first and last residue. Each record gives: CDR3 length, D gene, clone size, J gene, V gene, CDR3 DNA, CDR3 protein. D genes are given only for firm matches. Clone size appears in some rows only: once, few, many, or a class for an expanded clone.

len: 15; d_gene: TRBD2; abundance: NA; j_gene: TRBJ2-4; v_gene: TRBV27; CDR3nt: TGTGCCAGCAGTTTAACCGGGACTAGGGGGGACATTCAGTACTTC; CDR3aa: CASSLTGTRGDIQYF
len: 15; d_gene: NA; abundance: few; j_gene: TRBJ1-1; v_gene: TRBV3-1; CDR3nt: TGTGCCAGCAGCCAAGATGAGGGGGGGGACACTGAAGCTTTCTTT; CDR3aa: CASSQDEGGDTEAFF
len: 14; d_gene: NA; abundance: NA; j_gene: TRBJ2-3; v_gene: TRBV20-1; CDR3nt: TGCAGTGCAAGGTTCGGAGTCCGCACAGATACGCAGTATTTT; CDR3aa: CSARFGVRTDTQYF
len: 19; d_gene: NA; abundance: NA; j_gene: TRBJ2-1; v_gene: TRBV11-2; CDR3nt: TGTGCCAGCAGCCCGTGGGGTTATGGGGGGACACGACCTGACAATGAGCAGTTCTTC; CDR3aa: CASSPWGYGGTRPDNEQFF
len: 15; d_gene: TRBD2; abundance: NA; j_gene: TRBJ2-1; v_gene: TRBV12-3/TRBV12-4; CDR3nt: TGTGCCAGCAGTTTAGAACTAGCGGGAGGGCATGAGCAGTTCTTC; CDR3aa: CASSLELAGGHEQFF
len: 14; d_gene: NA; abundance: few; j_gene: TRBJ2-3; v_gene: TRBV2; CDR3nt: TGTGCCAGCAGTGCGGGGCGGACCACAGATACGCAGTATTTT; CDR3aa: CASSAGRTTDTQYF
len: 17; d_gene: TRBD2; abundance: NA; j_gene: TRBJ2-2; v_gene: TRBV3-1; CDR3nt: TGTGCCACTAAACCAAGGGGACTAGGACCGAACACCGGGGAGCTGTTTTTT; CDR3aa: CATKPRGLGPNTGELFF
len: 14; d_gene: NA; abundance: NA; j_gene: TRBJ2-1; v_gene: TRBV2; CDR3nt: TGTGCCAGCAAATCGATCGGGGGCACATATGAGCAGTTCTTC; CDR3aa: CASKSIGGTYEQFF
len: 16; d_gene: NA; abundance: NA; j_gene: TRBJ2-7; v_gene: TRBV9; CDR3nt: TGTGCCAGCAGCGTAGACGTGGGGGGCACGTTCTACGAGCAGTACTTC; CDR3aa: CASSVDVGGTFYEQYF
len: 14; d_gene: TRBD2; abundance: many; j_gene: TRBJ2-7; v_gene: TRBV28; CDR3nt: TGTGCCAGCAGTCTGAGGACTAGCGGGACCGAGCAGTACTTC; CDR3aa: CASSLRTSGTEQYF